This entry features one T cell receptor beta chain sequence. CDR3 length: 14 amino acids. V shed 5 bases and J 3 bases; nucleotides not matched to a gene: 7. The germline CDR1 and CDR2 sequences are SGHAT and FQNNGV. This entry comes from a study of blood T cell repertoires in COVID-19. Repertoires were generated with immunoSEQ multiplex PCR, while TCRdb's copy carries only in-frame clones and drops some. The sample lists around 97,000 clones, around four fifths occurring once. The TCR was taken from a human donor in a cohort sampled during active COVID-19. Sequenced material: peripheral blood. V and J are TRBV11-2 and TRBJ2-7; 7 bases map to TRBD2. Written as DNA, the CDR3 is TGTGCCAGCAGCCGACTGGGGGGGGGCTACGAGCAGTACTTC. Its translation: CASSRLGGGYEQYF.